The clone carrying this T cell receptor beta chain was observed a handful of times. This sample was included in a study of blood T cell repertoires in COVID-19. Study at large: The origin of the acute and convalescent COVID-19 samples was the United States, Italy and Spain. T cells, B-cell-depleted T cells, or PBMCs supplied cDNA or gDNA.

The CDR3 has 16 amino acids. Germline-derived CDR1 and CDR2 are KGHSH and LQKENI. V lost 5 bases, J lost 6 bases, and 11 bases stayed unmatched. Libraries were prepared by immunoSEQ multiplex PCR; TCRdb keeps only in-frame clonotypes and omits some of them. The table shows roughly 62,000 clones, with roughly 80% occurring only once. The genes are TRBV18 and TRBJ2-2; 8 nucleotides align to TRBD1. Sequencing input: peripheral blood. The source of this sequence is an elderly woman with active or convalescent COVID-19. The CDR3 coding sequence is TGTGCCAGCTCATCGACCCGGACAGGGCTTGCCGGGGAGCTGTTTTTT. Its translation: CASSSTRTGLAGELFF.